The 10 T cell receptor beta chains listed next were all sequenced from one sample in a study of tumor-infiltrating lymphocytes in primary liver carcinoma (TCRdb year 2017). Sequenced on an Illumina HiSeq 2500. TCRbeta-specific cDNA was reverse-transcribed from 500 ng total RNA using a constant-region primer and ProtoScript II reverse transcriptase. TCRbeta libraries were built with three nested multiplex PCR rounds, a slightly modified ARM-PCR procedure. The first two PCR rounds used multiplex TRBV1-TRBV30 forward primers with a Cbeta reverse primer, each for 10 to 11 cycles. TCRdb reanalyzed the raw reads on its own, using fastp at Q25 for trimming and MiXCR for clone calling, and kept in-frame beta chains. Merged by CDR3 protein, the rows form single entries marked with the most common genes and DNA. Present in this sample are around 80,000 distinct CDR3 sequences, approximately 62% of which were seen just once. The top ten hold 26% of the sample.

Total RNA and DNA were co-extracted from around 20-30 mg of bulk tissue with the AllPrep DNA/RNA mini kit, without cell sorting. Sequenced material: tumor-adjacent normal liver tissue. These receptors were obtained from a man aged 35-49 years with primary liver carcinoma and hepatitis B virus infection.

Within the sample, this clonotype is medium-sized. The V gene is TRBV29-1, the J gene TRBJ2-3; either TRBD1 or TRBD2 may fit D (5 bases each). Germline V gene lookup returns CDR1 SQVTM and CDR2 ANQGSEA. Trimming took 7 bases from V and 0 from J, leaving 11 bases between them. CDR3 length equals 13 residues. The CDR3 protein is CSAAGASTDTQYF. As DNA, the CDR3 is TGCAGCGCCGCCGGGGCTAGCACAGATACGCAGTATTTT.

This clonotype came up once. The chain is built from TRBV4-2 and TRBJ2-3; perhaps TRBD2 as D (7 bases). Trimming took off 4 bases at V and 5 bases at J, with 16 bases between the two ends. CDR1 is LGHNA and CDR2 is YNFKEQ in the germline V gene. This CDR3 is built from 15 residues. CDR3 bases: TGTGCCAGCAGCCTTGAGTGGGGAGGGGGAGATACGCAGTATTTT. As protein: CASSLEWGGGDTQYF.

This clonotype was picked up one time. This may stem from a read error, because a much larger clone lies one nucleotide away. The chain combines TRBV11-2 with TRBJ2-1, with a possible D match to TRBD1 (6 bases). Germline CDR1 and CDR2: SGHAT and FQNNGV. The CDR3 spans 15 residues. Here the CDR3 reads CASSLPQGVDNKQFF. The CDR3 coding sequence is TGTGCCAGCAGCCTCCCACAGGGTGTTGACAATAAGCAGTTCTTC.

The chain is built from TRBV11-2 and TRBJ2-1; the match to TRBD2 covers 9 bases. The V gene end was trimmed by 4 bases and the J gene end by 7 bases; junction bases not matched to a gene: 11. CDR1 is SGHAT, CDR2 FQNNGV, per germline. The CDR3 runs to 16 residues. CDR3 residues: CASSSAAGGYGNEQFF. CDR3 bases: TGTGCCAGCAGCTCCGCAGCGGGAGGTTATGGTAATGAGCAGTTCTTC.

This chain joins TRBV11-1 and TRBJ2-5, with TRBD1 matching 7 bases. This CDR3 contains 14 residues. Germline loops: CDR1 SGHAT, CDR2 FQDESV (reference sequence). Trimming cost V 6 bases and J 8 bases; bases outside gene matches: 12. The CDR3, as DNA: TGTGCCAGCAGTGGACAGGTGGAAGCGGAAACCCAGTACTTC. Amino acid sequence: CASSGQVEAETQYF.

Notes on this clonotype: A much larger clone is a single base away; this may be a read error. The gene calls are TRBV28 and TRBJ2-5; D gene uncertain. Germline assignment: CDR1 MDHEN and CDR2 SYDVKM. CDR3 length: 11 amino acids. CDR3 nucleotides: TGTGCCAACAGTACCCAAGAGACCCAGTACTTC. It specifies CANSTQETQYF.

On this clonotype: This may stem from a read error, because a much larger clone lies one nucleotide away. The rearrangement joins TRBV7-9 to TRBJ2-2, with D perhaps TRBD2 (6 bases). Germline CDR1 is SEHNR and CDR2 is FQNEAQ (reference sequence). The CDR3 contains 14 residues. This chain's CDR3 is CVSSLTGTTGELFF. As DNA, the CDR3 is TGTGTCAGCAGCTTAACCGGGACTACCGGGGAGCTGTTTTTT.

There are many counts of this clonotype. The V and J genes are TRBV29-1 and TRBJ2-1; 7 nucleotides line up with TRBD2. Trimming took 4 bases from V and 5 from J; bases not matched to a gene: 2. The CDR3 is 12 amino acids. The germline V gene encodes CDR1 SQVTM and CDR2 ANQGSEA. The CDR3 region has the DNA TGCAGCGTTGCCAGCGGGGACAATGAGCAGTTCTTC. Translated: CSVASGDNEQFF.

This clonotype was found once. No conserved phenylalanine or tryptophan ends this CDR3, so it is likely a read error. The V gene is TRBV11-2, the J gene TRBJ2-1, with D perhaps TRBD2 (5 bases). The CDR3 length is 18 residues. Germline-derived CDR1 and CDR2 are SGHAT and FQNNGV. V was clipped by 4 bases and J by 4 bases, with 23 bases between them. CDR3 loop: CASSSLGGSAVSYNEQFS. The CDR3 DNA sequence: TGTGCCAGCAGCTCGCTTGGAGGCTCAGCGGTCTCATACAATGAGCAGTTCTCC.

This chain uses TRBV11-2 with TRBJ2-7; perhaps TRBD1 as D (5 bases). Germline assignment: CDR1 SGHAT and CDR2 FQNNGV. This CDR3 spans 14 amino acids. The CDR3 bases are TGTACCAACAGCTTTGGTGGCAGGGACTACGAGCAGTACTTC. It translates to CTNSFGGRDYEQYF.